The 14 T cell receptor beta chains below were found in one sample sequenced in a study of shared clonotypes between healthy human individuals. CD45RO-negative, CCR7-selected cells formed the naive CD8 fraction, which excluded terminally differentiated effector memory CD45RA+ cells. Profiling relied on immunoSEQ multiplex PCR, and the TCRdb table lists in-frame clones only, not all of them. Of approximately 1.9 million clones in the sample, 90% to 95% are singletons; the top ten hold less than 2%. The sample taken for sequencing was naive CD8+ T cells from PBMCs. These TCRs come from a man between 18 and 35 years old in good health. Some clones in this sample may be carry-over from other donors' samples.

The chain has TRBV9 and TRBJ2-7; TRBD1 might be the D (6 bases). V lost 4 bases and J 3 bases, leaving 14 bases between the germline ends. The CDR3 has 14 amino acids. Germline V gene data show CDR1 as SGDLS and CDR2 as YYNGEE. CDR3 DNA: TGTGCCAGCAGCTACACCACAGGGTTCTACGAGCAGTACTTC. This encodes CASSYTTGFYEQYF.

The V call is TRBV6-4, the J call TRBJ1-1; 11 bases fit TRBD1. Trimming took 5 bases from V and 8 from J; bases not matched to a gene: 19. The germline CDR1 and CDR2 sequences are MRHNA and SNTAGT. This CDR3 region has 18 residues. CDR3 sequence: CASSPYGQGAMGGPEAFF. The CDR3, as DNA: TGTGCCAGCAGTCCTTATGGACAGGGGGCGATGGGTGGGCCGGAAGCTTTCTTT.

The chain employs TRBV5-4 and TRBJ2-5, with D possibly being TRBD2 (6 bases). The length of the CDR3 is 15 residues. CDR1 SGHNT and CDR2 YYREEE come from the germline V gene (reference sequence). Trimming took 6 bases from V and 4 from J, leaving 19 bases between them. Here the CDR3 reads CASTEGPGVGETQYF. The CDR3 DNA reads TGTGCCAGCACCGAAGGGCCGGGAGTAGGAGAGACCCAGTACTTC. Supplemented by reference TRBV5-4 and TRBJ2-5, the full variable domain reads ETGVTQSPTHLIKTRGQQVTLRCSSQSGHNTVSWYQQALGQGPQFIFQYYREEENGRGNFPPRFSGLQFPNYSSELNVNALELDDSALYLCASTEGPGVGETQYFGPGTRLLVL.

The chain is built from TRBV27 and TRBJ2-7, with TRBD1 matching over 8 bases. V trimming: 4 bases; J trimming: 3 bases; junction bases outside the gene matches: 8. Germline assignment: CDR1 MNHEY and CDR2 SMNVEV (reference sequence). The CDR3 loop spans 15 amino acids. The CDR3 DNA reads TGTGCCAGCAGTTCCAGAACAGGGGGTGGCTACGAGCAGTACTTC. Its protein product is CASSSRTGGGYEQYF.

The CDR3 protein is CASSELSNGFF. The DNA of the CDR3 is TGTGCCAGCAGTGAATTGTCTAACGGGTTCTTC. V gene TRBV6-1 combines with J gene TRBJ2-1, with D hard to call. Trimming removed 2 bases from V and 15 bases from J, with 11 bases in between. The length of the CDR3 is 11 residues. Germline CDR1 reads MNHNS; CDR2 reads SASEGT.

This clone was recorded only once. The chain combines TRBV27 with TRBJ2-7, with no clear D. The germline V gene has CDR1 MNHEY and CDR2 SMNVEV (reference sequence). The CDR3 is made up of 15 amino acids. The ends were cut back, 3 bases at V and 0 bases at J, with 12 bases in the middle. The CDR3 sequence is CASSLSTPSSYEQYF. The CDR3 nucleotides read TGTGCCAGCAGTTTGAGCACCCCGAGCTCCTACGAGCAGTACTTC.

The rearrangement uses TRBV4-1 and TRBJ1-2; D unclear. V gave up 0 bases and J gave up 13 bases, with 18 bases separating them. Germline CDR1 MGHRA, CDR2 YSYEKL. This CDR3 comprises 14 residues. The chain's CDR3 is CASSQEWKGFVLTF. In DNA, the CDR3 is TGCGCCAGCAGCCAAGAGTGGAAGGGCTTCGTTCTCACCTTC.

The chain combines TRBV9 with TRBJ1-2, with D possibly being TRBD1 (6 bases). Germline V gene data show CDR1 as SGDLS and CDR2 as YYNGEE. The V and J ends lost 3 bases and 0 bases respectively, with 21 bases between them. CDR3 length equals 18 residues. CDR3 in DNA: TGTGCCAGCAGCGGCAACCTACTATCAGGGGAAGCTAACTATGGCTACACCTTC. Translation: CASSGNLLSGEANYGYTF.

The rearrangement links TRBV29-1 to TRBJ2-7, with D perhaps matching TRBD2 (5 bases). Trimming cost V 4 bases and J 4 bases, with 17 bases left between them. The germline V gene encodes CDR1 SQVTM and CDR2 ANQGSEA. CDR3 size: 14 residues. The CDR3 reads CSVVPLVGSYEQYF. The DNA of the CDR3 is TGCAGCGTTGTGCCACTAGTAGGGTCATACGAGCAGTACTTC.

The V call is TRBV7-9, the J call TRBJ2-5, with 8 nucleotides matching TRBD2. The J call may be in error: the DNA end matches TRBJ2-7 better. The CDR3 is 16 amino acids. The V gene's germline CDR1 is SEHNR and CDR2 FQNEAQ (reference sequence). The CDR3 nucleotides read TGTGCCAGCAGCTTTCCCCCGGGAGGGATCTCCTACGAGCAGTACTTC. It codes for CASSFPPGGISYEQYF.

V gene TRBV29-1 combines with J gene TRBJ2-2, with D possibly being TRBD2 (5 bases). Between the trimmed V and J ends, which lost 3 bases and 3 bases, there was a span of 8 bases. CDR3 length equals 13 residues. Per the germline V gene, CDR1 is SQVTM and CDR2 is ANQGSEA. CDR3 in DNA: TGCAGCGTTGATCGGACTCACACCGGGGAGCTGTTTTTT. It is translated as CSVDRTHTGELFF.

This chain joins TRBV7-9 and TRBJ2-3; no definite D call. The V gene's germline CDR1 is SEHNR and CDR2 FQNEAQ (reference sequence). The length of the CDR3 is 12 residues. The V end lost 0 bases, the J end lost 7 bases, and 5 bases lay between the germline ends. CDR3 sequence reads: CASSLAAHTQYF. The CDR3 DNA is TGTGCCAGCAGCTTAGCCGCACATACGCAGTATTTT.

In nucleotides, the CDR3 is TGTGCCAGCAGAACTAGCCACCCTCAAGAGACCCAGTACTTC. Its protein is CASRTSHPQETQYF. The rearrangement uses TRBV27 and TRBJ2-5; D may be TRBD2 (6 bases). The CDR3 loop spans 14 amino acids. Germline loops: CDR1 MNHEY, CDR2 SMNVEV (reference sequence). The germline V and J ends were trimmed by 6 bases and 2 bases, with 13 bases remaining between them.

CDR3 sequence reads: CASSAATGPGELFF. The CDR3 bases are TGTGCCAGCAGCGCCGCCACCGGGCCCGGGGAGCTGTTTTTT. The gene calls are TRBV7-3 and TRBJ2-2; D unclear. Deletions cut 5 bases from V and 6 bases from J, with 13 bases between. Per the germline V gene, CDR1 is SGHTA and CDR2 is FQGTGA. The CDR3 has 14 amino acids.